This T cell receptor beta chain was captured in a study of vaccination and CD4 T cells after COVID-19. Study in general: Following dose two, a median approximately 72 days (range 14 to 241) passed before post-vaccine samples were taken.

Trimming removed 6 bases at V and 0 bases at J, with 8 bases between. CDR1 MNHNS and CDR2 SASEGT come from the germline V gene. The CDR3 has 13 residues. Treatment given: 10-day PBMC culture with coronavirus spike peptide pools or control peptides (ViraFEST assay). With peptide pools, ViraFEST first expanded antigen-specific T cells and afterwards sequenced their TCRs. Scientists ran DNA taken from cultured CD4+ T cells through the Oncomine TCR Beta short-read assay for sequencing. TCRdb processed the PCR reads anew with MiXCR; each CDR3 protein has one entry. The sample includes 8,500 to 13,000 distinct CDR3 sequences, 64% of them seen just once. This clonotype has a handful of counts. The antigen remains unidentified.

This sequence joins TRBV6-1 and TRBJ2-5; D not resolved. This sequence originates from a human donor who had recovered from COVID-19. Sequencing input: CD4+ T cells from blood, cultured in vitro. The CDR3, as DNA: TGTGCCAGCAGCCCGGGCCACCAAGAGACCCAGTACTTC. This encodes CASSPGHQETQYF.